The 30 T cell receptor beta chains below come from one sample, sequenced in a study of vaccination effects on CD4 cells after COVID-19. Sequencing used immunoSEQ multiplex PCR; TCRdb keeps in-frame clones, though not all of them. The sample contains some 52,000 clones, roughly 73% of which appear only once. The antigens of these receptors remain unknown. Sequencing in the ViraFEST assay came after antigen-specific CD4+ T cells had been expanded with viral peptide pools, which were used to stimulate PBMC. Cells that had been cultured for ten to eleven days were the source of isolated CD4+ T cells. Vaccinated participants had no history of SARS-CoV-2 infection and tested negative for nucleocapsid antibodies. Here the sequenced sample was CD4+ T cells from PBMCs cultured with HCoV-OC43 spike peptides, taken before COVID-19 vaccination. The subset is: HCoV-OC43 spike overlapping peptide pool stimulation. The receptors shown here come from a human donor who received a COVID-19 vaccine.

This clone showed up just a few times. The chain is built from TRBV4-3 and TRBJ2-2; D is uncertain. The germline CDR1 and CDR2 sequences are LGHNA and YSLEER. The CDR3 is 18 amino acids. V was shortened by 0 bases and J by 2 bases, with 16 bases between the two germline ends. CDR3 protein: CASSQDGVLVFNTGELFF. The DNA for the CDR3 is TGCGCCAGCAGCCAAGATGGGGTTCTGGTTTTCAACACCGGGGAGCTGTTTTTT.

The chain employs TRBV2 and TRBJ2-4, with TRBD2 identical over 14 bases. The V and J ends lost 9 bases and 0 bases, in that order; junction bases with no gene match: 7. The CDR3 is 17 residues long. The germline V gene has CDR1 SNHLY and CDR2 FYNNEI. In nucleotides, the CDR3 is TGTGCCAGTGAGGGGACTAGCGGGGGATTAGCCAAAAACATTCAGTACTTC. Translation gives CASEGTSGGLAKNIQYF. The variable domain in full, with the rest retrieved from reference TRBV2 and TRBJ2-4, is EPEVTQTPSHQVTQMGQEVILRCVPISNHLYFYWYRQILGQKVEFLVSFYNNEISEKSEIFDDQFSVERPDGSNFTLKIRSTKLEDSAMYFCASEGTSGGLAKNIQYFGAGTRLSVL.

The chain has TRBV18 and TRBJ1-2; D is perhaps TRBD1 (5 bases). Trimming removed 6 bases from V and 2 bases from J, with 13 bases in between. The CDR3 totals 14 residues. Germline CDR1 is KGHSH and CDR2 is LQKENI. The CDR3 region has the DNA TGTGCCAGCTCCCCGACAGTGCCCAACTATGGCTACACCTTC. Its translation is CASSPTVPNYGYTF.

V and J are TRBV2 and TRBJ1-5, with TRBD1 as a possible D gene (5 bases). CDR1 and CDR2 (germline): SNHLY, FYNNEI. This CDR3 comprises 13 residues. The V end was cut by 1 base, the J end by 7 bases, with 8 bases between. The CDR3 DNA is TGTGCCAGCAGTGAAGAGGGGTACCAGCCCCAGCATTTT. Residues: CASSEEGYQPQHF.

This clone has only a few counts. The chain is built from TRBV30 and TRBJ2-3, with D uncertain. Trimming cost V 1 base and J 5 bases, with 4 bases left between them. Per the germline V gene, CDR1 is GTSNPN and CDR2 is SVGIG (reference sequence). The CDR3 has 11 residues. The CDR3 here is CAWSGQDTQYF. CDR3 DNA: TGTGCCTGGAGTGGGCAAGATACGCAGTATTTT.

The chain carries TRBV27 and TRBJ2-5, with 9 nucleotides matching TRBD2. The trim removed 1 base at V and 6 bases at J, leaving 15 bases unmatched. Germline V CDR1 and CDR2: MNHEY, SMNVEV (reference sequence). The CDR3 contains 18 residues. For the CDR3, the DNA is TGTGCCAGCAGTTTATTAGGCAGCGGGGGGCCAAAGGCCCAGACCCAGTACTTC. This translates into CASSLLGSGGPKAQTQYF.

The chain recombines TRBV2 with TRBJ2-5; either TRBD1 or TRBD2 may supply D (6 bases each). Trimming took off 4 bases at V and 4 bases at J, with 19 bases between the two ends. Germline V gene data show CDR1 as SNHLY and CDR2 as FYNNEI. The CDR3 runs to 16 residues. The CDR3 DNA sequence: TGTGCCAGCAGTGGAGGGACCCAGGGGAGGTCAGAGACCCAGTACTTC. This sequence encodes CASSGGTQGRSETQYF.

The V call is TRBV5-1, the J call TRBJ2-5; 8 nucleotides agree with TRBD1. The CDR3 extends over 13 amino acids. CDR1 is SGHRS, CDR2 YFSETQ, per germline. V dropped 4 bases and J dropped 5; count of bases not matched to a gene: 4. The CDR3 here is CASSSQGAETQYF. The CDR3 nucleotides read TGCGCCAGCAGCAGTCAGGGGGCCGAGACCCAGTACTTC.

This clone appeared a few times. The rearrangement joins TRBV7-2 to TRBJ1-5; 10 bases are shared with TRBD1. This CDR3 region has 15 residues. Germline V gene data show CDR1 as SGHTA and CDR2 as FQGNSA. V was pared by 3 bases and J by 6 bases, with 5 bases of the junction left unmatched. CDR3 DNA sequence: TGTGCCAGCAGCTTTGTTGGGACAGGGGTTCAGCCCCAGCATTTT. Residues: CASSFVGTGVQPQHF. The full variable domain, with the rest looked up from reference TRBV7-2 and TRBJ1-5, is GAGVSQSPSNKVTEKGKDVELRCDPISGHTALYWYRQSLGQGLEFLIYFQGNSAPDKSGLPSDRFSAERTGGSVSTLTIQRTQQEDSAVYLCASSFVGTGVQPQHFGDGTRLSIL.

This chain joins TRBV4-3 and TRBJ1-3; 8 nucleotides line up with TRBD1. CDR3 length: 20 amino acids. Germline CDR1 LGHNA, CDR2 YSLEER. V gave up 0 bases and J gave up 2 bases; unmatched junction bases: 15. The CDR3 sequence: CASSQDVYAGGERAGNTIYF. The CDR3 coding sequence is TGCGCCAGCAGCCAAGATGTTTACGCAGGGGGCGAAAGGGCTGGAAACACCATATATTTT.

This chain joins TRBV7-6 and TRBJ1-1; TRBD1 might be the D (5 bases). Germline CDR1 SGHVS, CDR2 FNYEAQ. The CDR3 loop spans 14 amino acids. The germline V and J ends were trimmed by 5 bases and 0 bases, with 10 bases remaining between them. The DNA of the CDR3 is TGTGCCAGCAGCCCGGGACTTATGAACACTGAAGCTTTCTTT. Protein: CASSPGLMNTEAFF. Full variable domain (rest looked up from reference TRBV7-6 and TRBJ1-1): GAGVSQSPRYKVTKRGQDVALRCDPISGHVSLYWYRQALGQGPEFLTYFNYEAQQDKSGLPNDRFSAERPEGSISTLTIQRTEQRDSAMYRCASSPGLMNTEAFFGQGTRLTVV.

The V gene is TRBV29-1, the J gene TRBJ1-5; D is ambiguous. The CDR3 is 13 residues long. CDR1 SQVTM and CDR2 ANQGSEA come from the germline V gene. V was shortened by 1 base and J by 7 bases, with 11 bases between the two germline ends. The CDR3 is CSVEAVGGQPQHF. The CDR3 bases are TGCAGCGTTGAAGCCGTGGGAGGACAGCCCCAGCATTTT.

The V call is TRBV6-2 or TRBV6-3, the J call TRBJ1-1; D is unresolved. The V and J ends lost 4 bases and 2 bases respectively, with 8 bases between them. The CDR3 spans 13 residues. Germline CDR1 reads MNHEY; CDR2 reads SVGEGT. This chain's CDR3 is CASSSYQNTEAFF. In DNA, the CDR3 is TGTGCCAGCAGTTCCTACCAAAACACTGAAGCTTTCTTT.

The chain employs TRBV19 and TRBJ1-2; 8 bases agree with TRBD1. The trim removed 1 base at V and 4 bases at J, leaving 8 bases unmatched. The CDR3 covers 16 residues. CDR1 and CDR2 (germline): LNHDA, SQIVND (reference sequence). DNA of the CDR3: TGTGCCAGTAGTATAGTCTTCGGCGGACAGGGCTATGGCTACACCTTC. It translates to CASSIVFGGQGYGYTF.

The V gene is TRBV18, the J gene TRBJ1-1, with D uncertain. Trimming left V 3 bases short and J 3 bases short, with 11 bases between. The CDR3 contains 14 residues. Germline lookup yields CDR1 KGHSH and CDR2 LQKENI. The CDR3 spells CASSPLRGYTEAFF. The CDR3 DNA sequence: TGTGCCAGCTCACCCCTACGCGGATACACTGAAGCTTTCTTT.

J is TRBJ1-5 and V is TRBV4-1; tentative D call: TRBD1 (5 bases). The CDR3 runs to 17 residues. Germline V gene data show CDR1 as MGHRA and CDR2 as YSYEKL. The V gene lost 0 bases and the J gene lost 5 bases, with 17 bases spanning the gap. In DNA form, the CDR3 reads TGCGCCAGCAGCCAAGATGGGCCCCGGAGGGGCCATCAGCCCCAGCATTTT. Translating it yields CASSQDGPRRGHQPQHF.

The V and J genes are TRBV5-6 and TRBJ2-7, with a possible D match to TRBD1 (6 bases). Germline V CDR1 and CDR2: SGHDT, YYEEEE. The CDR3 spans 12 residues. The ends were cut back, 2 bases at V and 7 bases at J, with 10 bases in the middle. The CDR3 loop is CASSFDRREQYV. In nucleotides, the CDR3 is TGTGCCAGCAGCTTCGACAGGCGGGAGCAGTACGTC.

This chain connects TRBV2 to TRBJ2-7; TRBD2 might be the D (6 bases). Per germline, CDR1 SNHLY and CDR2 FYNNEI. V was cut by 10 bases and J by 1 base, with 17 bases left in between. The CDR3 loop spans 14 amino acids. The CDR3 spells CATKPGGGSYEQYV. The CDR3 nucleotides read TGTGCCACCAAGCCAGGTGGGGGGTCCTACGAGCAGTACGTC.

The V gene is TRBV7-7, the J gene TRBJ2-7; 7 bases are shared with TRBD2. Per the germline V gene, CDR1 is SSHAT and CDR2 is FNYEAQ (reference sequence). The CDR3 contains 15 residues. V gave up 1 base and J gave up 0 bases; unmatched junction bases: 3. The CDR3 region is CASSLGGGASYEQYV. CDR3 nucleotide sequence: TGTGCCAGCAGCTTAGGGGGAGGGGCCTCCTACGAGCAGTACGTC.

This chain links TRBV5-1 with TRBJ1-1; a possible D gene is TRBD1 (5 bases). Germline-derived CDR1 and CDR2 are SGHRS and YFSETQ. V was trimmed by 0 bases and J by 4 bases, leaving 13 bases between them. The CDR3 sequence is 15 residues long. The DNA of the CDR3 is TGCGCCAGCAGCTTGGCCGGGAGGGGAGGCACTGAAGCTTTCTTT. The encoded protein is CASSLAGRGGTEAFF.

This chain joins TRBV6-5 and TRBJ2-1, with D possibly TRBD1 on 6 matching bases. Trimming pared 8 bases from V and 7 bases from J, leaving 21 bases between. The CDR3 is 15 amino acids. Germline V gives CDR1 MNHEY, CDR2 SVGAGI. The DNA of the CDR3 is TGTGCCAGCCGCCCTTGGGGGCCCATGAGGAATGAGCAGTTCTTC. This sequence encodes CASRPWGPMRNEQFF.

J is TRBJ2-7 and V is TRBV3-1 (or the pseudogene TRBV3-2), with 7 bases fitting TRBD2. The trim removed 4 bases at V and 2 bases at J, leaving 2 bases unmatched. This CDR3 region has 13 residues. CDR1 and CDR2 from the germline V gene are LGHDT and YNNKEL (reference sequence). The CDR3 loop is CASSRGGAYEQYV. The CDR3 DNA reads as TGTGCCAGCAGCCGGGGAGGGGCCTACGAGCAGTACGTC.

This clone was seen a handful of times. The genes are TRBV5-1 and TRBJ2-3; 7 nucleotides align to TRBD2. Germline V CDR1 and CDR2: SGHRS, YFSETQ. The ends lost 5 bases at V and 6 bases at J; junction bases unmatched: 3. The length of the CDR3 is 12 residues. The CDR3 loop is CASRGGLDTQYF. The CDR3 DNA follows: TGCGCCAGCAGGGGAGGGTTGGATACGCAGTATTTT.

This clone was recorded a few times. The V call is TRBV5-6, the J call TRBJ2-2; 8 bases match TRBD1. The J segment lost 0 bases and the V segment lost 4 bases, leaving 5 bases of the junction unmatched. Germline V CDR1 and CDR2: SGHDT, YYEEEE. The CDR3 length is 16 residues. This CDR3 reads CASSRLDRANTGELFF. DNA for the CDR3: TGTGCCAGCAGCAGACTGGACAGGGCGAACACCGGGGAGCTGTTTTTT. The variable domain in full, with the rest retrieved from reference TRBV5-6 and TRBJ2-2, is DAGVTQSPTHLIKTRGQQVTLRCSPKSGHDTVSWYQQALGQGPQFIFQYYEEEERQRGNFPDRFSGHQFPNYSSELNVNALLLGDSALYLCASSRLDRANTGELFFGEGSRLTVL.

This rearrangement joins TRBV11-3 to TRBJ2-1; weak D call: TRBD1 (6 bases). CDR3 size: 13 residues. The germline gives CDR1 SGHNT, CDR2 YENEEA. V was shortened by 3 bases and J by 9 bases, with 12 bases between the two germline ends. CDR3 amino acids: CASSLSGAGEQFF. The CDR3 bases are TGTGCCAGCAGCTTGTCAGGGGCTGGTGAGCAGTTCTTC.

The V and J genes are TRBV6-5 and TRBJ1-1; D gene ambiguous. CDR3 length: 12 residues. The germline V and J ends were trimmed by 7 bases and 6 bases, with 12 bases remaining between them. The germline gives CDR1 MNHEY, CDR2 SVGAGI. CDR3 nucleotides: TGTGCCAGCAAGGCTGTTAGGCCTGAAGCTTTCTTT. Translation gives CASKAVRPEAFF.

This rearrangement joins TRBV6-5 to TRBJ2-3; 11 bases line up with TRBD2. The CDR3 has 16 amino acids. Germline CDR1 MNHEY, CDR2 SVGAGI. Trimming cost V 4 bases and J 8 bases; bases outside gene matches: 11. The CDR3 nucleotides read TGTGCCAGCAGTTCCATACTAGCGGGGGCCTCCTCTACGCAGTATTTT. Its protein product is CASSSILAGASSTQYF.

CDR3 DNA sequence: TGCGCCAGCAGCTTGGACAGGGTACAGGGCTACACCTTC. Protein sequence: CASSLDRVQGYTF. The rearrangement links TRBV5-1 to TRBJ1-2, with D possibly being TRBD1 (6 bases). The V gene lost 0 bases and the J gene lost 8 bases, with 11 bases spanning the gap. The CDR3 is 13 amino acids. The germline CDR1 and CDR2 sequences are SGHRS and YFSETQ.

The V call is TRBV18, the J call TRBJ2-7; the D is unclear. The CDR3 contains 14 residues. Germline assignment: CDR1 KGHSH and CDR2 LQKENI. V was shortened by 2 bases and J by 5 bases, with 13 bases between the two germline ends. The CDR3 DNA reads as TGTGCCAGCTCACCATCAGGATCTAGGGACGAGCAGTACGTC. Protein: CASSPSGSRDEQYV.

J is TRBJ1-1 and V is TRBV6-1; D is ambiguous. The CDR3 spans 13 residues. Germline CDR1 reads MNHNS; CDR2 reads SASEGT. V gave up 1 base and J gave up 4 bases, with 7 bases separating them. This CDR3 is CASSEVGFTEAFF. The CDR3 bases are TGTGCCAGCAGTGAAGTAGGTTTCACTGAAGCTTTCTTT.